Listed below are T cell receptor beta chains from one sample, sequenced in a study of blood T cell repertoires in COVID-19. Measured with immunoSEQ multiplex PCR; TCRdb has only the in-frame clones, and not every one. The table includes some 300,000 clones, around 90% detected once. Sequenced input: PBMCs or T cells enriched from blood (not recorded which). Receptors were obtained from a woman younger than 30 with acute COVID-19. The CDR3 runs from the conserved cysteine through the conserved F or W. A D gene is named only where the DNA matches it firmly. Only part of the rows carry a size: once, few, many, or a class if the clone is expanded.

J | size | V | D | DNA | CDR3
TRBJ2-2 | - | TRBV24-1 | - | TGTGCCACCAGTGATGTTTTGGAGGACACCGGGGAGCTGTTTTTT | CATSDVLEDTGELFF
TRBJ2-1 | - | TRBV18 | TRBD2 | TGTGCCAGCTCACCACCGAGCGGGGAGAACAATGAGCAGTTCTTC | CASSPPSGENNEQFF
TRBJ1-2 | - | TRBV24-1 | - | TGTGCCACCAGTGACCAGAGCAGCGGAACAGATAATTATGGCTACACCTTC | CATSDQSSGTDNYGYTF
TRBJ1-6 | - | TRBV28 | - | TGTGCCAGCGGGCCTGTCAATTCACCCCTCCACTTT | CASGPVNSPLHF
TRBJ2-3 | - | TRBV24-1 | - | TGTGCCACCAGTGTAAGTGGGAGAAGCACAGATACGCAGTATTTT | CATSVSGRSTDTQYF
TRBJ2-1 | - | TRBV5-1 | TRBD1 | TGCGCCAGCTCCCCCGGGACAGACTACAATGAGCAGTTCTTC | CASSPGTDYNEQFF
TRBJ2-5 | - | TRBV24-1 | TRBD1 | TGTGCCACCAGTGACCCTCGACAGGGACAGTACCAAGAGACCCAGTACTTC | CATSDPRQGQYQETQYF
TRBJ1-2 | - | TRBV9 | - | TGTGCCAGCGGCGGCACCGGAGATGGCTACACCTTC | CASGGTGDGYTF
TRBJ2-1 | once | TRBV6-6 | - | TGTGCCAGCAGTCTACGGGGCGGGCTAGCGACCTACAATGAGCAGTTCTTC | CASSLRGGLATYNEQFF
TRBJ2-1 | - | TRBV4-1 | - | TGCGCCAGCAGCCAGATGGTTCACGCCCGAGGCTACAATGAGCAGTTCTTC | CASSQMVHARGYNEQFF
TRBJ2-1 | - | TRBV27 | TRBD1 | TGTGCCAGCAGTACACCCGGGACAGGATACAATGAGCAGTTCTTC | CASSTPGTGYNEQFF
TRBJ1-4 | once | TRBV29-1 | - | TGCAGCGCAGGTGGGGGCGAAAAACTGTTTTTT | CSAGGGEKLFF
TRBJ2-1 | - | TRBV19 | TRBD1 | TGTGCCAGTAGTATAGATGGACAGGCCCACAATGAGCAGTTCTTC | CASSIDGQAHNEQFF
TRBJ2-3 | - | TRBV5-5 | - | TGTGCCAGCACCTGGGGGGGCGCGAGCACAGATACGCAGTATTTT | CASTWGGASTDTQYF
TRBJ2-7 | - | TRBV28 | - | TGTGCCAGCAGGCCCGTGACTAGTGGGGTCGGCGAGCAGTACTTC | CASRPVTSGVGEQYF
TRBJ1-2 | - | TRBV28 | - | TGTGCCAGCAGTTTAGTGGCCAGGGTCATCTATGGCTACACCTTC | CASSLVARVIYGYTF
TRBJ1-5 | - | TRBV27 | TRBD1 | TGTGCCAGCAGTTTATCGGCAGGGGGGCTCGGAGCCCAGCATTTT | CASSLSAGGLGAQHF
TRBJ2-1 | - | TRBV2 | - | TGTGCCAGCAGCGTCCGGGACTCCTCCTACAATGAGCAGTTCTTC | CASSVRDSSYNEQFF
TRBJ1-4 | - | TRBV7-6 | TRBD1 | TGTGCCAGCAGCTCAAGGACAGGGTTTGGTGAAAAACTGTTTTTT | CASSSRTGFGEKLFF
TRBJ1-3 | - | TRBV15 | - | TGTGCCACCAGCAGAGATTGGACGGCCCAGCGGGACACCATATATTTT | CATSRDWTAQRDTIYF
TRBJ2-1 | once | TRBV5-1 | - | TGCGCCAGCAGCTTGATAGAAGAATCCTACAATGAGCAGTTCTTC | CASSLIEESYNEQFF
TRBJ1-3 | - | TRBV3-1/TRBV3-2 | - | TGTGCCAGCAGCCCCGCGGAGTCTGGAAACACCATATATTTT | CASSPAESGNTIYF
TRBJ1-5 | - | TRBV30 | - | TGTGCCTGGAGGCGGGCCACCATGGGGCCCCAGCATTTT | CAWRRATMGPQHF
TRBJ2-2 | - | TRBV3-1/TRBV3-2 | TRBD2 | TGTGCCAGCAGCCCTGGGTTCGGACTAGCGCGGCCGAACACCGGGGAGCTGTTTTTT | CASSPGFGLARPNTGELFF